This TCR beta chain was found in a study of T cells in Graves' hyperthyroidism and ophthalmopathy (dated by TCRdb to the late 2010s). Notes on the research overall: TCR V-J signatures able to tell the groups apart were searched for in a discovery cohort of around 95 patients, of whom 43 had Graves' ophthalmopathy and around 58 had stable Graves' hyperthyroidism. Whether ophthalmopathy could be predicted prospectively was tested in an independent validation cohort made up of some 20 hyperthyroidism patients plus 17 patients who later progressed to ophthalmopathy. The roughly 90 discovery patients were divided at random into training and test sets in a 7:3 ratio. The study also compared thyroid tissue and blood T-cell repertoires from five or six Graves' hyperthyroidism patients. After sampling, hyperthyroidism patients received methimazole starting at 30 mg daily, and ophthalmopathy patients received high-dose intravenous methylprednisolone. According to the paper, TCR Vbeta CDR3 sequencing was carried out on over 130 peripheral blood samples, which came from approximately 43 ophthalmopathy, around 74 hyperthyroidism and some 17 progressor patients. Overall results and qualifications from the work: Most expanded thyroid clonotypes (frequency above 0.001) were also detected in blood, suggesting blood repertoires may reflect thyroid immune responses. Sample size was not statistically predetermined, and investigators were not blinded to group allocation. A 13 V-J signature model separated ophthalmopathy from stable hyperthyroidism, with approximately 87% sensitivity and about 81% specificity in cross-validation and 80%/75% in testing. In validation, progression to ophthalmopathy was predicted by the model with 55% to 71% sensitivity and 72% to 85% specificity, a median of 6.5 months before onset.

The TCR beta CDR3 regions were amplified from the RNA transcripts. The first round of RT-PCR for the TCR CDR3 was performed with the HTBI primer set and the Qiagen OneStep RT-PCR kit. Libraries were constructed in a second round of multiplex PCR, after which size selection and purification were performed. The libraries were sequenced on an Illumina HiSeq2000 using paired-end 100 bp reads. In the paper's pipeline: SOAPnuke was used to process the raw data, throwing out any read that contained adapters or uncalled bases, had a mean Phred below 15, or lacked an exact constant-primer or identifier match. High-quality paired reads were merged using COPE v1.2.5, and each unique nucleotide sequence was defined as a clonotype. MiTCR v1.1 was used to align the clonotypes against IMGT TRBV, TRBD and TRBJ reference segments. The analysis was restricted to V-J combinations with a frequency above 0.0001, which together covered 99.2% of the repertoires. The TCS score was defined as F50 (clonal expansion) divided by E x V (chaos), with BLOSUM62-based TCRdist calculated between CDR3 peptides within each V-J. Welch's t-statistics and random forest reduced roughly 500 V-J features to about 13, which were used in a naive Bayes classifier (R e1071). The Morisita-Horn index was used to measure how similar the thyroid and blood repertoires were. In TCRdb, the public reads were trimmed at Q25 with fastp and aligned with MiXCR, with productive beta chains retained. All rows with the same CDR3 protein become a single entry with the most common DNA and genes. The V and J calls here are based on TCRdb, not the publication. This sample holds more than 500,000 distinct CDR3 sequences; about 46% were observed only once. The ten largest clones add up to about two fifths of the sample.

In its sample, this clonotype was seen many times. What this receptor recognizes is not known. Nothing much larger sits one base from this clone, and base qualities are not available. Based on the germline V gene, the CDR1 and CDR2 sequences are SGHTS and YDEGEE. Measured from the cysteine to the phenylalanine, the CDR3 is 16 residues long. Kept here is only the CDR3 DNA, which spans 48 bases and is read in frame from base 1. Trimming accounts for 4 bases at V and 3 bases at J, while the number of junction bases matched to no gene is 9. Patients with uncontrolled infections, other autoimmune diseases, pregnancy or lactation were excluded. Diagnoses were based on clinical symptoms, serum thyroxine and TRAb, thyroid ultrasound and orbital computed tomography. Total RNA was extracted with Trizol reagent, and quality was checked on an Agilent 2100 Bioanalyzer.

The receptor was derived from an adult woman with Graves' disease, either hyperthyroidism or ophthalmopathy (not recorded which). The sample consisted of peripheral blood or thyroid tissue (not recorded which). This receptor chain uses TRBV5-8 and TRBJ1-1; 10 central bases correspond to TRBD1. This receptor carries the CDR3 CASSSLPGQGHTEAFF. The nucleotides read TGTGCCAGCAGCAGTCTGCCGGGACAGGGGCACACTGAAGCTTTCTTT. The CDR3 plus the reference TRBV5-8 and TRBJ1-1 genes for the other parts give the full variable domain: EAGVTQSPTHLIKTRGQQATLRCSPISGHTSVYWYQQALGLGLQFLLWYDEGEERNRGNFPPRFSGRQFPNYSSELNVNALELEDSALYLCASSSLPGQGHTEAFFGQGTRLTVV.